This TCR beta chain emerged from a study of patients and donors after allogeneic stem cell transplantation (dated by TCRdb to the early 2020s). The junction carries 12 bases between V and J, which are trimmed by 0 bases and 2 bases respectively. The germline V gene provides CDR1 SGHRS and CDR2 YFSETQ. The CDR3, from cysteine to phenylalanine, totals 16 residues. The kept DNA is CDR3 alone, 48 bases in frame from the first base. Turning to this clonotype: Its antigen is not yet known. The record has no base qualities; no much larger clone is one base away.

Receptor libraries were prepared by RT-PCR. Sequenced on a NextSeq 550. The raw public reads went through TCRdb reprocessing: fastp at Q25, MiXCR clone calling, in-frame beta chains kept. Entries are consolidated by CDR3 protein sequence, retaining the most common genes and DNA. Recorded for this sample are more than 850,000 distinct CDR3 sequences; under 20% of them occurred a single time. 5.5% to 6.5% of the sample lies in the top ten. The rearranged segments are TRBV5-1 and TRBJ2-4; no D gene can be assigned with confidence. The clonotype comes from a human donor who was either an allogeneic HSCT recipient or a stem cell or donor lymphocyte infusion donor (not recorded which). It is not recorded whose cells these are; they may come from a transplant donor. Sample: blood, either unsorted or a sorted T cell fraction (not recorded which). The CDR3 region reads CASSLAEAGSKNIQYF. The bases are TGCGCCAGCAGCTTGGCCGAGGCAGGCTCCAAAAACATTCAGTACTTC.